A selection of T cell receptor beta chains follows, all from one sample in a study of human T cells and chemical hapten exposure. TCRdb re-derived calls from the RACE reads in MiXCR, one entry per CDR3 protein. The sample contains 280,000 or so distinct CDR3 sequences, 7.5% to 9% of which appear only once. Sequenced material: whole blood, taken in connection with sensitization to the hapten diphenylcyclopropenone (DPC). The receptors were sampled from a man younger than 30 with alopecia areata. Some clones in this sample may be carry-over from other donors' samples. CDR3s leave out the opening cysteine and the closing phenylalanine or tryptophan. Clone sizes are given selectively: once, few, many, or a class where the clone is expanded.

ATRDGVRTGELF - TRBV24-1
ASSQDPGTSHEQY many TRBV3-2
ASSRMGGAKNIQY - TRBV7-9
ASSNRAPNKNSGANVLT many TRBV21-1
ASSSTPATMNTEAF few TRBV5-1
SVDRSERRQPEAF - TRBV29-1
ASSFGLPTGELF - TRBV12-3/TRBV12-4
SARVGFSTDTQY - TRBV20-1
ASSDLQNKGTEAF few TRBV5-1
ASSQNRGRADTQY - TRBV7-7